A single sample is the source of the 32 T cell receptor beta chains below, sequenced in a study of shared clonotypes between healthy human individuals. This table comes from immunoSEQ multiplex PCR, and its TCRdb copy is limited to in-frame clones, with some not included. In the table there are nearly 1 million clones, 76% of which are singletons. The sample comprised memory CD4+ T cells sorted from blood. Regarding subset: CD45RA-negative fraction. These receptors were obtained from a man younger than 35 in good health.

The chain carries TRBV27 and TRBJ1-2; 8 bases map to TRBD1. J lost 5 bases, V lost 4 bases, and 6 bases had no gene match. The V gene's germline CDR1 is MNHEY and CDR2 SMNVEV (reference sequence). The CDR3 length is 14 residues. The CDR3 DNA reads as TGTGCCAGCAGTTCGGCGACAGGGGTTTATGGCTACACCTTC. Its translation is CASSSATGVYGYTF.

The chain joins TRBV7-3 to TRBJ1-1; no clear D. Trimming stripped 5 bases from V and 1 base from J, with 8 bases between. CDR1 and CDR2 from the germline V gene are SGHTA and FQGTGA. There are 13 residues in the CDR3. This CDR3 reads CASSATRNTEAFF. The DNA of the CDR3 is TGTGCCAGCAGCGCTACCAGGAACACTGAAGCTTTCTTT.

This chain links TRBV4-1 with TRBJ2-7; 9 nucleotides line up with TRBD1. The CDR3 extends over 17 amino acids. Germline values: CDR1 MGHRA, CDR2 YSYEKL. The ends lost 4 bases at V and 2 bases at J; junction bases unmatched: 12. The CDR3: CASSLGGSGTGTYEQYF. CDR3 coding DNA: TGCGCCAGCAGCCTAGGGGGGAGCGGGACAGGGACCTACGAGCAGTACTTC.

The chain recombines TRBV5-1 with TRBJ2-7; 8 bases fit TRBD2. From germline, CDR1 is SGHRS and CDR2 YFSETQ. The V and J ends lost 0 bases and 0 bases, in that order; junction bases with no gene match: 8. This CDR3 has 17 amino acids. CDR3 sequence reads: CASSLVPSGPSSYEQYF. The CDR3 bases are TGCGCCAGCAGCTTGGTTCCTAGCGGGCCTAGCTCCTACGAGCAGTACTTC.

The V and J genes are TRBV4-1 and TRBJ2-1, with D perhaps TRBD1 (6 bases). The CDR3 runs 15 residues. Trimming shortened V by 3 bases and J by 4 bases, and 13 bases separated the two germline ends. Germline V CDR1 and CDR2: MGHRA, YSYEKL. For the CDR3, the DNA is TGCGCCAGCAGCCACCTCCGGGACATTTACAATGAGCAGTTCTTC. Translation gives CASSHLRDIYNEQFF.

This clone turned up a few times. The CDR3 here is CASGFAPKEDTNTEAFF. Written as DNA, the CDR3 is TGTGCTAGTGGTTTTGCCCCGAAGGAGGATACGAACACTGAAGCTTTCTTT. The chain employs TRBV12-5 and TRBJ1-1; D is uncertain. The length of the CDR3 is 17 residues. Trimming cost V 3 bases and J 1 base, with 18 bases left between them. Germline lookup yields CDR1 LGHNT and CDR2 FRNRAP.

This sequence joins TRBV15 and TRBJ1-6; 7 bases match TRBD1. The CDR3 is 17 amino acids. Looked up from germline, CDR1 is LNHNV and CDR2 is YYDKDF (reference sequence). With V trimmed by 2 bases and J by 5 bases, 9 bases remained unmatched. CDR3 amino acids: CATSRLMDRKNNSPLHF. DNA for the CDR3: TGTGCCACCAGCAGACTTATGGACAGGAAAAATAATTCACCCCTCCACTTT.

Written as DNA, the CDR3 is TGCGCCAGCAGCTGGGACAGGGGAAAGGCAGATACGCAGTATTTT. It yields the protein CASSWDRGKADTQYF. J is TRBJ2-3 and V is TRBV5-1, with 10 bases lining up with TRBD1. This CDR3 is 15 amino acids long. The trim removed 3 bases at V and 4 bases at J, leaving 5 bases unmatched. CDR1 is SGHRS and CDR2 is YFSETQ in the germline V gene. The full variable domain, completed using reference TRBV5-1 and TRBJ2-3, is KAGVTQTPRYLIKTRGQQVTLSCSPISGHRSVSWYQQTPGQGLQFLFEYFSETQRNKGNFPGRFSGRQFSNSRSEMNVSTLELGDSALYLCASSWDRGKADTQYFGPGTRLTVL.

The chain is built from TRBV29-1 and TRBJ2-3; possible D gene TRBD1, 5 bases. The ends were cut back, 0 bases at V and 4 bases at J, with 14 bases in the middle. The CDR3 contains 15 residues. Per germline, CDR1 SQVTM and CDR2 ANQGSEA. The CDR3 DNA reads as TGCAGCGTTGAAGATCGTGTCACAGGACCAGATACGCAGTATTTT. This encodes CSVEDRVTGPDTQYF.

The chain uses TRBV9 and TRBJ1-4; TRBD1 might be the D (5 bases). There are 16 residues in the CDR3. V lost 0 bases, J lost 4 bases, and 13 bases lay in between. CDR1 SGDLS and CDR2 YYNGEE come from the germline V gene. CDR3 nucleotides: TGTGCCAGCAGCGTAGGCGGGGCACAGTATAATGAAAAACTGTTTTTT. This sequence encodes CASSVGGAQYNEKLFF.

This clone was found a few times. The rearrangement uses TRBV7-9 and TRBJ2-5, with 9 bases matching TRBD1. The germline V gene has CDR1 SEHNR and CDR2 FQNEAQ (reference sequence). V was clipped by 6 bases and J by 3 bases; unmatched bases: 8. The length of the CDR3 is 15 residues. The chain's CDR3 is CASSFTGGGEETQYF. CDR3 sequence (DNA): TGTGCCAGCAGTTTTACAGGGGGCGGTGAAGAGACCCAGTACTTC.

V usage is TRBV2 and J usage is TRBJ2-3; perhaps TRBD1 as D (6 bases). The CDR3 spans 13 residues. CDR1 is SNHLY, CDR2 FYNNEI, per germline. V lost 9 bases and J lost 3, with 13 bases in between. The CDR3 spells CASKTGSTDTQYF. As DNA, the CDR3 is TGTGCCAGTAAGACAGGTAGTACAGATACGCAGTATTTT.

The V and J genes are TRBV6-1 and TRBJ2-5; a possible D gene is TRBD1 (7 bases). With 5 bases removed from V and 5 bases from J, the gap between germline ends came to 15 bases. The CDR3 consists of 14 residues. Germline values: CDR1 MNHNS, CDR2 SASEGT. The CDR3 DNA is TGTGCCAGCAGTCCCACAGGGGACTGGGAGACCCAGTACTTC. Amino acids: CASSPTGDWETQYF.

This clone was seen only once. Its ends do not fully match the called genes, so a read error is possible. The CDR3 is CASSLGTFTDTQYF. CDR3 sequence (DNA): TGTGCTAGCAGCTTAGGGACTTTCACAGATACGCAGTATTTT. V usage is TRBV7-7 and J usage is TRBJ2-3, with TRBD2 as a possible D gene (6 bases). CDR1 SSHAT and CDR2 FNYEAQ come from the germline V gene (reference sequence). This CDR3 is built from 14 residues.

The V call is TRBV5-4, the J call TRBJ1-3; TRBD1 might be the D (6 bases). The CDR3 length is 16 residues. Between the trimmed V and J ends, which lost 6 bases and 0 bases, there was a span of 16 bases. Germline assignment: CDR1 SGHNT and CDR2 YYREEE (reference sequence). CDR3 sequence reads: CASTTFGQNSGNTIYF. In DNA, the CDR3 is TGTGCCAGCACCACCTTTGGACAGAACTCTGGAAACACCATATATTTT.

Comment on this clone: It may be a read error: a sequence one base away is much more abundant. The chain is built from TRBV28 and TRBJ1-4, with a weak D call TRBD1 (6 bases). V lost 6 bases and J 8 bases, leaving 10 bases between the germline ends. The CDR3 has 12 amino acids. The germline V gene encodes CDR1 MDHEN and CDR2 SYDVKM. CDR3 nucleotides: TGTGCCAGCAGCTCCACAGGGGAAAAACTGTTTTTT. This translates into CASSSTGEKLFF. The full variable domain, completed using reference TRBV28 and TRBJ1-4, is DVKVTQSSRYLVKRTGEKVFLECVQDMDHENMFWYRQDPGLGLRLIYFSYDVKMKEKGDIPEGYSVSREKKERFSLILESASTNQTSMYLCASSSTGEKLFFGSGTQLSVL.

This clone was seen more than once but under ten times. The chain is built from TRBV5-1 and TRBJ1-2; 9 positions match TRBD1. The CDR3 is made up of 14 amino acids. The J segment lost 6 bases and the V segment lost 1 base, leaving 4 bases of the junction unmatched. Germline V CDR1 and CDR2: SGHRS, YFSETQ. The CDR3 region has the DNA TGCGCCAGCAGCTTGATGGGACAGGGCGATGGCTACACCTTC. Protein sequence: CASSLMGQGDGYTF.

V and J are TRBV6-5 and TRBJ1-2; possible D gene TRBD1, 5 bases. Trimming took off 0 bases at V and 9 bases at J, with 8 bases between the two ends. Germline CDR1 reads MNHEY; CDR2 reads SVGAGI. The CDR3 has 12 residues. CDR3 nucleotides: TGTGCCAGCAGTTACTCCCCGGACAGCTACACCTTC. Its translation: CASSYSPDSYTF.

In this sample, this clone turned up many times. This chain connects TRBV7-9 to TRBJ2-7; D may match TRBD1 or TRBD2 (5 bases each). Germline CDR1 reads SEHNR; CDR2 reads FQNEAQ (reference sequence). The ends were cut back, 6 bases at V and 2 bases at J, with 14 bases in the middle. The CDR3 is made up of 14 amino acids. In DNA form, the CDR3 reads TGTGCCAGCAGAACCATGGGGGAAACCTACGAGCAGTACTTC. Protein: CASRTMGETYEQYF.

This clone was detected a few times. The chain uses TRBV29-1 and TRBJ2-3; D may be TRBD1 (5 bases). The V end lost 3 bases, the J end lost 3 bases, and 16 bases lay between the germline ends. This CDR3 spans 15 amino acids. Germline loops: CDR1 SQVTM, CDR2 ANQGSEA. The CDR3 DNA reads as TGCAGCGTTGATACCCGTGGCAGGGTGACAGATACGCAGTATTTT. This codes for CSVDTRGRVTDTQYF.

The chain carries TRBV10-1 and TRBJ2-7; no reliable D call. The V and J ends lost 10 bases and 6 bases respectively, with 16 bases between them. The CDR3 contains 12 residues. CDR1 is WNHNN, CDR2 SYGVQD, per germline (reference sequence). The CDR3 sequence is CANTRPGGEQYF. CDR3 DNA sequence: TGCGCCAACACACGCCCCGGCGGCGAGCAGTACTTC.

V and J are TRBV11-2 and TRBJ1-4; D is uncertain. The CDR3 has 14 amino acids. Germline V gene lookup returns CDR1 SGHAT and CDR2 FQNNGV. Trimming shortened V by 0 bases and J by 11 bases, and 13 bases separated the two germline ends. In DNA, the CDR3 is TGTGCCAGCAGCTTAGATTTGCCCTCGGGTAAACTGTTTTTT. The encoded protein is CASSLDLPSGKLFF.

V and J are TRBV5-6 and TRBJ1-4; D is ambiguous. Germline CDR1 is SGHDT and CDR2 is YYEEEE. The length of the CDR3 is 15 residues. The germline V and J ends were trimmed by 2 bases and 3 bases, with 11 bases remaining between them. The CDR3 DNA follows: TGTGCCAGCAGCTTCGAAGGCAGGTCTAATGAAAAACTGTTTTTT. Translation gives CASSFEGRSNEKLFF.

The chain combines TRBV6-1 with TRBJ2-5, with D perhaps matching TRBD1 (6 bases). The germline CDR1 and CDR2 sequences are MNHNS and SASEGT. The ends were cut back, 7 bases at V and 3 bases at J, with 15 bases in the middle. The CDR3 runs to 14 residues. CDR3 in amino acids: CASTDRGHKETQYF. The CDR3 nucleotides read TGTGCCAGCACCGATCGGGGACACAAAGAGACCCAGTACTTC.

The chain recombines TRBV4-1 with TRBJ1-4; D is uncertain. The CDR3 covers 16 residues. Per the germline V gene, CDR1 is MGHRA and CDR2 is YSYEKL. The ends were cut back, 7 bases at V and 1 base at J, with 16 bases in the middle. In DNA, the CDR3 is TGCGCCAGCAACCCGATGGGGTTTGGAACTAATGAAAAACTGTTTTTT. Translating it yields CASNPMGFGTNEKLFF.

At least ten counts were recorded for this clone. This chain links TRBV4-2 with TRBJ2-7; no definite D call. The V gene lost 0 bases and the J gene lost 9 bases, with 15 bases spanning the gap. CDR3 length: 14 residues. CDR1 is LGHNA and CDR2 is YNFKEQ in the germline V gene. The CDR3 region is CASSQDATPQGQYF. DNA of the CDR3: TGTGCCAGCAGCCAAGATGCGACTCCACAAGGGCAGTACTTC.

This clone has more than one count but fewer than ten. The CDR3 DNA is TGTGCCAGCAGCGCTCGCGGGACATCGAACACCGGGGAGCTGTTTTTT. As protein: CASSARGTSNTGELFF. The chain recombines TRBV5-5 with TRBJ2-2, with D perhaps given as TRBD1 or TRBD2 (6 bases each). This CDR3 has 16 residues. Germline V lookup: CDR1 SGHKS, CDR2 YYEKEE (reference sequence). Trimming cost V 4 bases and J 0 bases, with 13 bases left between them.

The V gene is TRBV6-6, the J gene TRBJ2-2; D may be TRBD1 or TRBD2 (5 bases each). This CDR3 has 15 amino acids. Germline-derived CDR1 and CDR2 are MNHNY and SVGAGI (reference sequence). V was clipped by 5 bases and J by 5 bases, with 15 bases between them. CDR3 residues: CASSALGRETGELFF. The CDR3 coding sequence is TGTGCCAGCAGTGCCTTAGGCAGGGAGACCGGGGAGCTGTTTTTT.

This clone was seen just once. The V call is TRBV4-2, the J call TRBJ1-1; a weak D match, TRBD1 (5 bases). Looked up from germline, CDR1 is LGHNA and CDR2 is YNFKEQ. The length of the CDR3 is 16 residues. V lost 1 base, J lost 1 base, and 13 bases lay in between. CDR3 sequence reads: CASSQGQGWGNTEAFF. The CDR3 nucleotides read TGTGCCAGCAGCCAAGGGCAGGGTTGGGGGAACACTGAAGCTTTCTTT.

The chain links TRBV5-5 to TRBJ2-5; 7 positions match TRBD1. V lost 0 bases, J lost 5 bases, and 4 bases stayed unmatched. The germline V gene encodes CDR1 SGHKS and CDR2 YYEKEE (reference sequence). The CDR3 runs to 14 residues. CDR3 amino acids: CASSLVVQGETQYF. The CDR3 DNA follows: TGTGCCAGCAGCTTGGTAGTACAGGGGGAGACCCAGTACTTC.

Comments on this clone: This sample also contains other DNA sequences that code for the same CDR3. The chain joins TRBV18 to TRBJ2-3; no definite D call. Trimming shortened V by 0 bases and J by 6 bases, and 10 bases separated the two germline ends. The length of the CDR3 is 14 residues. In germline, CDR1 is KGHSH, CDR2 LQKENI. CDR3 region: CASSPPAGSDTQYF. CDR3 bases: TGTGCCAGCTCACCACCGGCAGGATCCGATACGCAGTATTTT.

The chain joins TRBV28 to TRBJ1-3; a weak D match, TRBD1 (6 bases). The V gene's germline CDR1 is MDHEN and CDR2 SYDVKM. This CDR3 contains 14 residues. V was shortened by 5 bases and J by 4 bases, with 12 bases between the two germline ends. The CDR3 DNA reads TGTGCCAGCAGTCCGCCGGGACAAGGAAACACCATATATTTT. It specifies CASSPPGQGNTIYF.